This T cell receptor (beta chain) was sequenced for a study of CD8 T cells in ankylosing spondylitis. Study findings and constraints: Made up of about eight highly homologous variants, a TCR beta motif appeared characteristic of ankylosing spondylitis blood.

This CDR3 spans 16 amino acids. Trimming shortened V by 4 bases and J by 7 bases, and 17 bases separated the two germline ends. CDR1 is SGHAT and CDR2 is FQNNGV in the germline V gene. The sample holds a few counts of this clonotype. Antigen: not known. TCRdb itself ran the 5' RACE reads through MiXCR, one entry per CDR3 protein. The repertoire has fewer than 500,000 distinct CDR3 sequences, about a fifth of them found once; the top ten carry roughly a sixth. This sequence joins TRBV11-2 and TRBJ1-6; maybe TRBD1 (6 bases). This TCR was sampled from a male donor with ankylosing spondylitis. The sample was blood, either unsorted or a sorted T cell fraction (not recorded which). In DNA form, the CDR3 reads TGTGCCAGCAGCTCCGGTGGGCAGGGGCCCAATTCACCCCTCCACTTT. Its translation: CASSSGGQGPNSPLHF.